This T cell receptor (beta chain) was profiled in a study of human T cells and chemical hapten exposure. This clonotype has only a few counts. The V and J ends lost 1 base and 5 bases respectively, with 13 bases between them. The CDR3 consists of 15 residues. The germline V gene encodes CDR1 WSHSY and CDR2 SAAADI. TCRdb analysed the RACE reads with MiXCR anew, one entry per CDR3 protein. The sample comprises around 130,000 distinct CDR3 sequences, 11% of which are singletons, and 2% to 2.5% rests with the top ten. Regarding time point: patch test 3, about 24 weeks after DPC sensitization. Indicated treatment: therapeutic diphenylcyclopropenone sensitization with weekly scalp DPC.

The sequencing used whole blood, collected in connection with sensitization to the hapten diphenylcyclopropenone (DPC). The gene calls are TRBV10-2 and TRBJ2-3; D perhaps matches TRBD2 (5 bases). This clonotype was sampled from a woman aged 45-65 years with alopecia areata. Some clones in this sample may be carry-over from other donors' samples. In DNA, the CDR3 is TGCGCCAGCAGTGAGTTGGTCGGGAAGTTAGATACGCAGTATTTT. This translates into CASSELVGKLDTQYF.